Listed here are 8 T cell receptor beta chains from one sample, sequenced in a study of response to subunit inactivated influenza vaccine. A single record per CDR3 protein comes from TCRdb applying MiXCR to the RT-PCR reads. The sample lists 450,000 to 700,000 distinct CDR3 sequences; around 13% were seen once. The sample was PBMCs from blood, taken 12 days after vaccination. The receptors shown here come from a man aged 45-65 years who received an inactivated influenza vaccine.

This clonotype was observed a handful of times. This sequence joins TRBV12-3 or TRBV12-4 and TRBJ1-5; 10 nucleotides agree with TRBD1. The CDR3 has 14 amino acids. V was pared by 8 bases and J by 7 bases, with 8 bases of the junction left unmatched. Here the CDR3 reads CASQTGGERQPQHF. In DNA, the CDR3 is TGTGCCAGCCAGACAGGGGGCGAACGGCAGCCCCAGCATTTT.

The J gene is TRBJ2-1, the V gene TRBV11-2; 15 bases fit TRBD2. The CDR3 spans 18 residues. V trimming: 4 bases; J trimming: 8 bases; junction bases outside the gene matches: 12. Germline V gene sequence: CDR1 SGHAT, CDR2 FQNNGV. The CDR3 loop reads CASSSSPGLAGGWDEQFF. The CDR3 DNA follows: TGTGCCAGCAGCTCGTCGCCGGGACTAGCGGGGGGCTGGGATGAGCAGTTCTTC.

Here the CDR3 DNA reads TGTGCCAGCAGCTCGGACCTCGGGAGGGGCGGCTACACCTTC. Its translation is CASSSDLGRGGYTF. The chain carries TRBV7-9 and TRBJ1-2; weak D call: TRBD1 (5 bases). Germline V CDR1 and CDR2: SEHNR, FQNEAQ (reference sequence). With 4 bases removed from V and 8 bases from J, the gap between germline ends came to 17 bases. This CDR3 has 14 residues.

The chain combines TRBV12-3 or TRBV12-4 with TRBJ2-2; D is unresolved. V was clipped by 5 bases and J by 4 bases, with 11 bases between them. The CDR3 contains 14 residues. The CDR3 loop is CASSTGFFTGELFF. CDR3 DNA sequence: TGTGCCAGCAGTACCGGGTTTTTCACCGGGGAGCTGTTTTTT.

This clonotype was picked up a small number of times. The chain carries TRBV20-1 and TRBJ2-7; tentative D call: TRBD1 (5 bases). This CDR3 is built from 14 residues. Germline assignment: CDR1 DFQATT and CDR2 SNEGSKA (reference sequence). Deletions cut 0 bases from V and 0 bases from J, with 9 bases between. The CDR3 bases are TGCAGTGCTAGAGATACAAGGGGCTCCTACGAGCAGTACTTC. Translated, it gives CSARDTRGSYEQYF.

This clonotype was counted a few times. The CDR3 DNA reads TGTGCCAGCAGTCGCTTAAATACCGGGACAGGGGGATACGAGCAGTACTTC. Translating it yields CASSRLNTGTGGYEQYF. The J gene is TRBJ2-7, the V gene TRBV6-2 or TRBV6-3, with TRBD1 matching over 11 bases. J lost 4 bases, V lost 5 bases, and 13 bases had no gene match. The CDR3 has 17 residues. Germline CDR1 and CDR2: MNHEY and SVGEGT.

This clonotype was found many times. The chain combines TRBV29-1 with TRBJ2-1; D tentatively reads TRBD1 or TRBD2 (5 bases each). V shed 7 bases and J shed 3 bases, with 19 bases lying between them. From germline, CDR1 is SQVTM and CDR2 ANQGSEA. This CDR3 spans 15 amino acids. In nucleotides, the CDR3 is TGCAGCGCTGGGACGGACAAGGGGTACTACAATGAGCAGTTCTTC. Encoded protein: CSAGTDKGYYNEQFF.

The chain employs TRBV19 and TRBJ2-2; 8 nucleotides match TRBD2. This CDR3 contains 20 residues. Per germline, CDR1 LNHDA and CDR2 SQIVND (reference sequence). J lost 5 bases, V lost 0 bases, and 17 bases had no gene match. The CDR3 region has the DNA TGTGCCAGTAGTATAGATCTGGTTAGCGGGACCTCTTTCGGTACCGGGGAGCTGTTTTTT. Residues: CASSIDLVSGTSFGTGELFF.